This T cell receptor (beta chain) was captured in a study of blood T cell repertoires in COVID-19 (dated by TCRdb to 2019 to 2021). Concerning the study at large: Samples from collaborators originated in the United States, Italy and Spain and spanned both the acute and convalescent phases of COVID-19. HLA class I and class II types, where available, came from metadata supplied by the sample provider rather than from assay-based typing. Samples came from the ongoing ImmuneRACE study (first 160 participants) plus 1,254 subjects from 6 global collaborators. The repertoires were released in a freely available public database intended as a resource for research on the immune response to SARS-CoV-2. The sample metadata nearly always contained a de-identified subject ID, COVID-19 status, age in years and sex. Subjects who had been exposed to COVID-19, were actively infected with it, or had recovered from it provided the deeply sampled blood TCRbeta repertoires that made up the dataset. The material from the prospective study consisted of cDNA or gDNA derived from T cells, B-cell-depleted T cells, or PBMCs.

A note on this clone: There is no known antigen for this receptor. It has no much larger one-base neighbor in the sample; base qualities were not kept.

TCRbeta CDR3 regions were amplified from genomic DNA by means of the immunoSEQ Assay, a bias-controlled multiplex PCR. Per the original workflow: Within the assay, amplification of reference gene primers was used to estimate how many nucleated cells each sample contained. To quantify the absolute abundance of each unique TCRbeta CDR3 rearrangement, sequence reads were collapsed and filtered. Productive Simpson clonality was computed per sample as the square root of Simpson's diversity index over productive rearrangements. This immuneACCESS table, as held by TCRdb, lists in-frame sequences with V and J called but not all clones. Of the missing ones, under half trace to an unresolved V gene in checked studies; the others have no known cause. V, J and clone size are taken as reported in that table, and D and trimming were inferred from the DNA itself. In all, the sample holds approximately 260,000 clones, and 80% to 90% of those were seen once. The top ten constitute approximately 11% of the sample.

V and J lose 7 bases and 4 bases, and a span of 7 bases separates them. From its cysteine to its phenylalanine, the CDR3 spans 11 amino acids. The DNA shown is the 33-base CDR3, in frame from base 1. The germline V gene provides CDR1 SNHLY and CDR2 FYNNEI. Each collaborating institution followed its own protocols to collect whole blood in K2EDTA tubes. For TCRbeta analysis, collaborator samples were shipped as frozen whole blood, as isolated PBMCs, or as DNA extracted from either sample type. What the research found in general, with its limitations: The quantity of clinical and demographic metadata differed by source and by participant and was supplied without curation.

This receptor was obtained from a woman in her seventies with acute or convalescent COVID-19. The receptor chain draws on TRBV2 and TRBJ1-2, with an unclear D gene assignment. Material for sequencing was peripheral blood. The nucleotides read TGTGCCAGCACCCGGGGCTATGGCTACACCTTC. This is translated as CASTRGYGYTF.